This T cell receptor (beta chain) is from a study of cytomegalovirus exposure and HLA in healthy donors. Study at large: The use of the same platform for the 95 to 150 validation repertoires and the approximately 690 first-cohort repertoires was reported by a later analysis. General study findings and limits: It was found in a later analysis that first-cohort TCR clusters tended to co-occur in the approximately 130 validation repertoires. A classifier reportedly called cytomegalovirus status with high sensitivity and specificity.

To note about this clone: The antigen is undetermined.

Measured with immunoSEQ multiplex PCR; TCRdb has only the in-frame clones, and not every one. The sample includes fewer than 200,000 clones, 65% to 85% of them seen just once. The donors were part of the validation cohort of more than 90 subjects. That cohort was separate from the first cohort, which comprised about 730 subjects. The sequencing input was PBMCs. The TCR comes from a woman aged 18-30 years in good health and CMV-seropositive.

CDR3 sequence (DNA): TGTGCCAGCACCGAGGCGGGGGGAGCCGGGGAGCTGTTTTTT. It codes for CASTEAGGAGELFF. J is TRBJ2-2 and V is TRBV7-3, with 8 bases matching TRBD2. V shed 7 bases and J 6 bases; nucleotides not matched to a gene: 7. The CDR3 has 14 amino acids. Germline V gene sequence: CDR1 SGHTA, CDR2 FQGTGA. The variable domain in full, with the rest retrieved from reference TRBV7-3 and TRBJ2-2, is GAGVSQTPSNKVTEKGKYVELRCDPISGHTALYWYRQSLGQGPEFLIYFQGTGAADDSGLPNDRFFAVRPEGSVSTLKIQRTERGDSAVYLCASTEAGGAGELFFGEGSRLTVL.